The 11 T cell receptor beta chains in this list originate from one sample, sequenced in a study of chemoradiotherapy in HPV16-positive cancers (dated by TCRdb to 2022 to 2024). Library method: the immunoSEQ multiplex PCR assay. The source is immuneACCESS, and TCRdb retained only in-frame sequences with V and J called. Part of the clones is not carried over; for the studies checked, unresolved V genes explain less than half of this, and the remainder is unexplained. The sample table holds about 8,900 clones, of which around 83% were seen once. The ten largest make up more than 2.5% of the sample. The sequenced sample was tumor tissue, obtained from a patient who underwent chemoradiotherapy. The receptor set was obtained from a human donor with HPV-associated anogenital cancer.

The chain couples TRBV30 to TRBJ2-5; 7 positions match TRBD2. Germline trimming cut 2 bases from V and 2 bases from J; bases unmatched to any gene: 2. Germline CDR1 reads GTSNPN; CDR2 reads SVGIG (reference sequence). The CDR3 consists of 13 residues. The CDR3 region is CAWSWGGQETQYF. The CDR3, as DNA: TGTGCCTGGAGTTGGGGGGGTCAAGAGACCCAGTACTTC.

This clone is classed as medium-sized (0.01 to 0.1%). CDR3 region: CASRQTGATEAFF. In nucleotides, the CDR3 is TGTGCCAGCAGACAGACAGGGGCCACTGAAGCTTTCTTT. The rearrangement links TRBV7-9 to TRBJ1-1, with TRBD1 matching 8 bases. Germline V gene data show CDR1 as SEHNR and CDR2 as FQNEAQ (reference sequence). The V segment lost 6 bases and the J segment 4 bases; nucleotides outside the gene matches: 4. There are 13 residues in the CDR3.

V is TRBV6-1 and J is TRBJ1-5; D not resolved. Between the trimmed V and J ends, which lost 2 bases and 0 bases, there was a span of 8 bases. CDR1 MNHNS and CDR2 SASEGT come from the germline V gene. The CDR3 sequence is 15 residues long. CDR3 bases: TGTGCCAGCAGTGAACAATGGTATAGCAATCAGCCCCAGCATTTT. It translates to CASSEQWYSNQPQHF.

V usage is TRBV7-9 and J usage is TRBJ2-1; 9 bases line up with TRBD2. The CDR3 length is 15 residues. The ends lost 1 base at V and 7 bases at J; junction bases unmatched: 5. Looked up from germline, CDR1 is SEHNR and CDR2 is FQNEAQ (reference sequence). For the CDR3, the DNA is TGTGCCAGCAGCTTAGTCGGTAGCGGGAGTAATGAGCAGTTCTTC. Encoded protein: CASSLVGSGSNEQFF. The complete variable domain, with remaining parts taken from reference TRBV7-9 and TRBJ2-1, reads DTGVSQNPRHKITKRGQNVTFRCDPISEHNRLYWYRQTLGQGPEFLTYFQNEAQLEKSRLLSDRFSAERPKGSFSTLEIQRTEQGDSAMYLCASSLVGSGSNEQFFGPGTRLTVL.

This clone was recorded only once. The V call is TRBV7-3, the J call TRBJ1-2, with 8 bases matching TRBD1. This CDR3 has 13 amino acids. Germline CDR1 SGHTA, CDR2 FQGTGA. V shed 5 bases, J shed 6 bases, and the junction held 5 bases outside the gene matches. CDR3 nucleotides: TGTGCCAGCAGCGCAGGGGGCGCGGATGGCTACACCTTC. Its protein is CASSAGGADGYTF.

This chain links TRBV5-4 with TRBJ1-4; TRBD1 might be the D (5 bases). This CDR3 spans 13 amino acids. Trimming pared 9 bases from V and 4 bases from J, leaving 13 bases between. Germline lookup yields CDR1 SGHNT and CDR2 YYREEE (reference sequence). Here the CDR3 reads CAIKDDSNEKLFF. The CDR3 nucleotides read TGTGCCATCAAGGACGACAGTAATGAAAAACTGTTTTTT.

This chain links TRBV5-1 with TRBJ1-2; D remains ambiguous. This CDR3 has 14 amino acids. Per germline, CDR1 SGHRS and CDR2 YFSETQ. Trimming cost V 0 bases and J 1 base, with 7 bases left between them. This CDR3 is CASSLGLNNYGYTF. The CDR3 bases are TGCGCCAGCAGCTTGGGCCTTAATAACTATGGCTACACCTTC.

This sequence joins TRBV5-1 and TRBJ2-2; the D call may be TRBD1 or TRBD2 (5 bases each). Germline lookup yields CDR1 SGHRS and CDR2 YFSETQ. The ends were cut back, 4 bases at V and 4 bases at J, with 14 bases in the middle. The CDR3 is 15 amino acids. CDR3 loop: CASSRMGPPTGELFF. CDR3 nucleotide sequence: TGCGCCAGCAGCAGGATGGGACCACCCACCGGGGAGCTGTTTTTT.

The rearrangement uses TRBV7-2 and TRBJ1-3; 9 nucleotides align to TRBD1. Germline CDR1 and CDR2: SGHTA and FQGNSA. The CDR3 has 15 amino acids. V shed 4 bases and J 5 bases; nucleotides not matched to a gene: 6. The CDR3 nucleotides are TGTGCCAGCAGCTCCACGGACAGGGGTAGAAACACCATATATTTT. It specifies CASSSTDRGRNTIYF. The entire variable domain, with the rest obtained from reference TRBV7-2 and TRBJ1-3, is as follows: GAGVSQSPSNKVTEKGKDVELRCDPISGHTALYWYRQSLGQGLEFLIYFQGNSAPDKSGLPSDRFSAERTGGSVSTLTIQRTQQEDSAVYLCASSSTDRGRNTIYFGEGSWLTVV.

This clone has just a few counts. The genes are TRBV2 and TRBJ2-2, with TRBD1 identical over 10 bases. Germline V CDR1 and CDR2: SNHLY, FYNNEI. The CDR3 consists of 14 residues. Losses at the gene ends were 6 bases for V and 6 bases for J; bases not matched to a gene: 4. The CDR3 protein is CASSTGTGAGELFF. The CDR3 region has the DNA TGTGCCAGCAGCACCGGGACAGGGGCCGGGGAGCTGTTTTTT.

This clone was recorded a few times. The rearrangement uses TRBV28 and TRBJ1-1, with 8 nucleotides matching TRBD1. Trimming removed 3 bases from V and 3 bases from J; junction bases left unmatched: 6. CDR1 is MDHEN and CDR2 is SYDVKM in the germline V gene. The CDR3 sequence is 15 residues long. In nucleotides, the CDR3 is TGTGCCAGCAGTTTGCATCAGGGGGCACACACTGAAGCTTTCTTT. As protein: CASSLHQGAHTEAFF.